A selection of T cell receptor beta chains follows, all from one sample in a study of technical replicates of blood from a handful of donors. Some clones are missing from TCRdb's copy, which holds only in-frame ones; the method was immunoSEQ multiplex PCR. The sample lists 55,000 to 60,000 clones, around 93% occurring once. The sequenced material came from PBMCs. These receptors all stem from a human donor in good health. Some clones in this sample may be carry-over from other donors' samples. Both conserved end residues are part of each CDR3. The D gene is left open where the match is weak. The size entry is marked missing in some rows and otherwise reads once, few, many or a size class.

NA | TRBD2 | TRBJ2-2 | TRBV7-2 | TGTGCCAGCGTCCCGGGACTACGCTTTAGGGGGGAGCTGTTTTTT | CASVPGLRFRGELFF
NA | NA | TRBJ2-7 | TRBV4-2 | TGTGCCAGCAGCCAATCTAGGGGGGGTTATGATGAGCAGTACTTC | CASSQSRGGYDEQYF
NA | NA | TRBJ2-1 | TRBV6-6 | TGTGCCAGCAGTCTCGACAAGAGCTCCTACAATGAGCAGTTCTTC | CASSLDKSSYNEQFF
NA | NA | TRBJ1-2 | TRBV4-1 | TGCGCCAGCAGCCAAGATCGGGGAACCTATGGCTACACCTTC | CASSQDRGTYGYTF
NA | TRBD2 | TRBJ2-5 | TRBV5-1 | TGCGCCAGCAGCTTGGGACTAGCTGGAGAGACCCAGTACTTC | CASSLGLAGETQYF
few | NA | TRBJ1-2 | TRBV29-1 | TGCAGCGTTGGAGGAATGGGGGCGGCGGGCTACACCTTC | CSVGGMGAAGYTF
NA | NA | TRBJ1-5 | TRBV19 | TGTGCCAGTAGTATAGGGGGGACAAGAAGCAATCAGCCCCAGCATTTT | CASSIGGTRSNQPQHF
NA | TRBD2 | TRBJ2-7 | TRBV5-1 | TGCGCCAGCAGCTCCTCGGGACTACCTGACGAGCAGTACTTC | CASSSSGLPDEQYF
NA | TRBD1 | TRBJ2-7 | TRBV25-1 | TGTGCCAGCAGTCGCGGACAGGCTGACTACGAGCAGTACTTC | CASSRGQADYEQYF
NA | NA | TRBJ1-2 | TRBV5-6 | TGTGCCAGCAGCTTGGGACAGGCGGCCTATGGCTACACCTTC | CASSLGQAAYGYTF
NA | NA | TRBJ2-1 | TRBV7-2 | TGTGCCAGCAGCTTTGGGACTGTCTCCTACAATGAGCAGTTCTTC | CASSFGTVSYNEQFF
NA | TRBD1 | TRBJ1-1 | TRBV4-3 | TGCGCCAGCAGCCAAACAGGGGTTTGGTACACTGAAGCTTTCTTT | CASSQTGVWYTEAFF
NA | NA | TRBJ2-5 | TRBV5-1 | TGCGCCAGCAGCCCGGGGGTAACGGGGGAGACCCAGTACTTC | CASSPGVTGETQYF
NA | NA | TRBJ1-5 | TRBV2 | TGTGCCAGCAGTTACGGAGGGCAGGGACGTTATAGCAATCAGCCCCAGCATTTT | CASSYGGQGRYSNQPQHF
NA | NA | TRBJ2-3 | TRBV29-1 | TGCAGCGTTGAAGATCAGGCCGGGGGTACGCAGTATTTT | CSVEDQAGGTQYF
NA | NA | TRBJ2-2 | TRBV2 | TGTGCCAACCGCGTGGCGGGCAACACCGGGGAGCTGTTTTTT | CANRVAGNTGELFF
NA | TRBD1 | TRBJ2-6 | TRBV5-1 | TGCGCCAGCAGCAGAGGGACAGACCCGTCTGGGGCCAACGTCCTGACTTTC | CASSRGTDPSGANVLTF
once | NA | TRBJ2-3 | TRBV7-3 | TGTGCCAGCAGCTTAAGAGGGAGCACAGATACGCAGTATTTT | CASSLRGSTDTQYF
NA | TRBD1 | TRBJ1-1 | TRBV7-9 | TGTGCCAGCAGCTCATTCCTCGGCCAGGGGGACACTGAAGCTTTCTTT | CASSSFLGQGDTEAFF
NA | NA | TRBJ2-3 | TRBV5-6 | TGTGCCAGCAGCCGGCTGGGGGGAAATACGCAGTATTTT | CASSRLGGNTQYF
NA | NA | TRBJ1-1 | TRBV7-2 | TGTGCCAGCAGCTTTTCACAGAACACTGAAGCTTTCTTT | CASSFSQNTEAFF
NA | NA | TRBJ1-2 | TRBV7-9 | TGTGCCAGCAGTTTATACGGGTTAGGTGGCTACACCTTC | CASSLYGLGGYTF
NA | NA | TRBJ2-4 | TRBV11-2 | TGTGCCAGCAGCCCATCTCGCGGGGGCCTCCGTATGGCCAAAAACATTCAGTACTTC | CASSPSRGGLRMAKNIQYF
NA | NA | TRBJ2-7 | TRBV4-3 | TGCGCCAGCAGCCAAGAGGGGGTTGGAGGGACCTACGAGCAGTACTTC | CASSQEGVGGTYEQYF
NA | NA | TRBJ1-5 | TRBV7-2 | TGTGCCAGCAGCTCAGGACAGTTACATCAGCCCCAGCATTTT | CASSSGQLHQPQHF
once | TRBD1 | TRBJ2-3 | TRBV18 | TGTGCCAGCTCACCCCAGGACAGGGGCCCCGATACGCAGTATTTT | CASSPQDRGPDTQYF
NA | NA | TRBJ2-3 | TRBV29-1 | TGCAGCGGGAGGGGTCTAATGGGGACAGATACGCAGTATTTT | CSGRGLMGTDTQYF
NA | NA | TRBJ1-4 | TRBV7-9 | TGTGCCAGCAGCGCCGGGGACAATTCGAATGAAAAACTGTTTTTT | CASSAGDNSNEKLFF
few | NA | TRBJ1-2 | TRBV6-5 | TGTGCCAGCAGTTCGGAGGGCTATGGCTACACCTTC | CASSSEGYGYTF
NA | NA | TRBJ2-5 | TRBV5-6 | TGTGCCAGCAGCTCAGGGACAACTCAAGAGACCCAGTACTTC | CASSSGTTQETQYF
NA | TRBD2 | TRBJ2-5 | TRBV4-2 | TGTGCCAGCACCCGGCAGTACGGGAGGGCAGCAGGAGAGACCCAGTACTTC | CASTRQYGRAAGETQYF
NA | TRBD1 | TRBJ1-5 | TRBV2 | TGTGCCAGCAGTGGGAAACCGGGACAGGGGATGATCATGTGGCCCCAGCATTTT | CASSGKPGQGMIMWPQHF
NA | TRBD2 | TRBJ2-5 | TRBV7-2 | TGTGCCAGCAGCCCCCCCCGACTAGCGGGAGTGGAGACCCAGTACTTC | CASSPPRLAGVETQYF
NA | NA | TRBJ1-6 | TRBV7-5 | TGTGTCAGAAGCTTAGACAGGGGGCATTCACCCCTCCACTTT | CVRSLDRGHSPLHF
NA | TRBD1 | TRBJ1-2 | TRBV6-1 | TGTGCCAGCAGAGCCGGACAGGGGGCGGGTGGCTACACCTTC | CASRAGQGAGGYTF
NA | TRBD1 | TRBJ2-3 | TRBV15 | TGTGCCACCAGCCTATGGGGACAGGGGTGGGATACGCAGTATTTT | CATSLWGQGWDTQYF
NA | TRBD1 | TRBJ1-1 | TRBV5-5 | TGTGCCAGCACACCCCGACAGGGGGACCTTCCCTCTCTTTTT | CASTPRQGDLPSLF
NA | TRBD1 | TRBJ2-7 | TRBV18 | TGTGCCAGCTCACCCGACAGGGGTGGAGGCGAGCAGTACTTC | CASSPDRGGGEQYF
NA | TRBD1 | TRBJ2-7 | TRBV5-1 | TGCGCCAGCAGCCTGGATGGCCAGGGGGCGACCTACGAGCAGTACTTC | CASSLDGQGATYEQYF
NA | NA | TRBJ1-1 | TRBV29-1 | TGCAGCGGGAGGCAGGGGTGGACTGAAGCTTTCTTT | CSGRQGWTEAFF
once | NA | TRBJ2-3 | TRBV6-5 | TGTGCCAGCAGTTACTCTCTAGCATCGTCGGATACGCAGTATTTT | CASSYSLASSDTQYF
NA | NA | TRBJ2-7 | TRBV30 | TGTGCCTGGAGTGTACGGGGGTTATCCTCCTACGAGCAGTACTTC | CAWSVRGLSSYEQYF
NA | NA | TRBJ2-5 | TRBV5-1 | TGCGCCAGCAGCTCCTTCCAAGAGACCCAGTACTTC | CASSSFQETQYF
NA | NA | TRBJ1-1 | TRBV9 | TGTGCCAGCAGCGTAGGGGGGGAGAAGACTGAAGCTTTCTTT | CASSVGGEKTEAFF
NA | TRBD2 | TRBJ2-1 | TRBV12-5 | TGTGCTAGTGGTTCGACTAGCTGGGAGCAGTTCTTC | CASGSTSWEQFF
NA | NA | TRBJ1-1 | TRBV19 | TGTGCCAGTAGTCCTCGACAGAACACTGAAGCTTTCTTT | CASSPRQNTEAFF
once | NA | TRBJ1-2 | TRBV4-1 | TGCGCCAGCACCCCGACCTCCTCGGGCTATGGCTACACCTTC | CASTPTSSGYGYTF
NA | NA | TRBJ1-2 | TRBV6-1 | TGTGCCAGCAGAGACACAGGGACTAACTATGGCTACACCTTC | CASRDTGTNYGYTF
NA | NA | TRBJ1-6 | TRBV10-3 | TGTGCCATCAGAGACAGTTTAAATTCACCCCTCCACTTT | CAIRDSLNSPLHF
NA | TRBD1 | TRBJ2-3 | TRBV5-1 | TGCGCCAGCAGCATAGGACAGGGCGTTACGACAGATACGCAGTATTTT | CASSIGQGVTTDTQYF
NA | NA | TRBJ2-7 | TRBV2 | TGTGCCAGCAGTGTGCGGAGCGCCTACGAGCAGTACTTC | CASSVRSAYEQYF
NA | TRBD1 | TRBJ1-1 | TRBV11-2 | TGTGCCAGCAGCGGACAGGGGCGATGGAACACTGAAGCTTTCTTT | CASSGQGRWNTEAFF
NA | NA | TRBJ2-2 | TRBV6-5 | TGTGCCAGCAGTTACTATTCTGGTTCGGCCGGGGAGCTGTTTTTT | CASSYYSGSAGELFF
NA | TRBD2 | TRBJ2-5 | TRBV5-6 | TGTGCCAGCAGCTCCCGGGGGGGCCCGGCGGAGACCCAGTACTTC | CASSSRGGPAETQYF